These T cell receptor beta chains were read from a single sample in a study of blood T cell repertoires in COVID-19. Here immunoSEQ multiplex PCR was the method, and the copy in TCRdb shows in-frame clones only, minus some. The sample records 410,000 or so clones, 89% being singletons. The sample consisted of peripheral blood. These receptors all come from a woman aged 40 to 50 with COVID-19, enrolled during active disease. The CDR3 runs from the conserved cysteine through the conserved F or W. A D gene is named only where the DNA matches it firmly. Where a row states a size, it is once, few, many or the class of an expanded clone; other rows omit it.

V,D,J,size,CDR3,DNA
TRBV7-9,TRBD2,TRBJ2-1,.,CASSLELAGLNEQFF,TGTGCCAGCAGCTTAGAACTAGCGGGATTAAATGAGCAGTTCTTC
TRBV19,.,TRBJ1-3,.,CASRSRGTGNTIYF,TGTGCCAGTAGATCCAGGGGCACGGGAAACACCATATATTTT
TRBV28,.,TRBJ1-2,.,CASSLSYGYTF,TGTGCCAGCTCCCTCTCTTATGGCTACACCTTC
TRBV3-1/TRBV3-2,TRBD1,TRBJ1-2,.,CASSPWTDQGDYGYTF,TGTGCCAGCAGCCCCTGGACGGACCAGGGGGACTATGGCTACACCTTC
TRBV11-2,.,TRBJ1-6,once,CASSLTGSNSPLHF,TGTGCCAGCAGCCTAACAGGGTCGAATTCACCCCTCCACTTT
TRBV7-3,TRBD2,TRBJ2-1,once,CASSPRGGASYNEQFF,TGTGCCAGCAGCCCTCGGGGGGGGGCCTCCTACAATGAGCAGTTCTTC
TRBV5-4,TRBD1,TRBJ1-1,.,CASSIQGRNTEAFF,TGTGCCAGCAGCATACAGGGGAGGAACACTGAAGCTTTCTTT
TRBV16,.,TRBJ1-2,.,CASSQSGRSLYGYTF,TGTGCCAGCAGCCAATCGGGCAGGTCTCTTTATGGCTACACCTTC
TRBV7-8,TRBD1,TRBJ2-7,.,CASSPFGGQGSYEQYF,TGTGCCAGCAGCCCCTTCGGCGGACAGGGATCCTACGAGCAGTACTTC
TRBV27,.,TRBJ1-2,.,CASSFGGDYGYTF,TGTGCCAGCAGTTTCGGAGGGGACTATGGCTACACCTTC
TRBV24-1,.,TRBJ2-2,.,CATSGTNTGELFF,TGTGCCACCAGCGGTACGAACACCGGGGAGCTGTTTTTT
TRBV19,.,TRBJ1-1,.,CASSMGQGTEAFF,TGTGCCAGTAGTATGGGACAAGGGACCGAAGCTTTCTTT
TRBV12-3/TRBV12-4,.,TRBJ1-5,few,CASSWTVNQPQHF,TGTGCCAGCAGTTGGACAGTCAATCAGCCCCAGCATTTT
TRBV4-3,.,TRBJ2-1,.,CASSQVVGAYNEQFF,TGCGCCAGCAGCCAAGTGGTAGGGGCCTACAATGAGCAGTTCTTC
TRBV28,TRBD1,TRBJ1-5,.,CASSPGQGNQPQHF,TGTGCCAGCAGCCCGGGACAGGGCAATCAGCCCCAGCATTTT
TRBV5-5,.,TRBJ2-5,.,CASSPHSTGKQETQYF,TGTGCCAGCAGCCCACACTCTACAGGGAAACAAGAGACCCAGTACTTC
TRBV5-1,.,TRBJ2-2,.,CASSLGGPVRELFF,TGCGCCAGCAGCTTAGGGGGTCCGGTGCGGGAGCTGTTTTTT
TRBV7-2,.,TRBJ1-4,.,CASGMGPTNEKLFF,TGTGCCAGCGGGATGGGGCCAACTAATGAAAAACTGTTTTTT